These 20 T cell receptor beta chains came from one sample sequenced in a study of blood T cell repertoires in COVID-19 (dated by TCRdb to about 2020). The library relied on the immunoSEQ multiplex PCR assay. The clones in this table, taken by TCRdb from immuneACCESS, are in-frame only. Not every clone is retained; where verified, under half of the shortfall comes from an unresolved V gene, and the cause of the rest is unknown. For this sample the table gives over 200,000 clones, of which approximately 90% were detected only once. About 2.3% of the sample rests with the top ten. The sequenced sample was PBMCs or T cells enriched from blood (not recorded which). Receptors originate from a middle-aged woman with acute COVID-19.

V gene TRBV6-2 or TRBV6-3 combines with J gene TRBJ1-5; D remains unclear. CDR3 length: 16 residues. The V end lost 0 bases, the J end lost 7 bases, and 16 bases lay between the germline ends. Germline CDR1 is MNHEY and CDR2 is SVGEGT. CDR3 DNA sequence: TGTGCCAGCAGTTACTCCCGCCCGGGAAAGGGCCAGCCCCAGCATTTT. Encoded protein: CASSYSRPGKGQPQHF.

CDR3 in amino acids: CASSLSGARRDTQYF. The CDR3 DNA follows: TGTGCCAGCAGCCTTAGCGGGGCAAGAAGGGATACGCAGTATTTT. The chain combines TRBV9 with TRBJ2-3, with 8 bases lining up with TRBD2. J gave up 6 bases and V 4 bases, and 10 bases lay outside the gene matches. CDR1 and CDR2 from the germline V gene are SGDLS and YYNGEE. The CDR3 spans 15 residues.

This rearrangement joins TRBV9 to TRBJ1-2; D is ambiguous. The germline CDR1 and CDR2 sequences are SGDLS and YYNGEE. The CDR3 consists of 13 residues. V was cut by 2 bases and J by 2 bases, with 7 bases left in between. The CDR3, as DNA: TGTGCCAGCAGCGTCAGTCAGAACTATGGCTACACCTTC. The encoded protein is CASSVSQNYGYTF.

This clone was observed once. The CDR3 reads CASSIGQKNTEAFF. In nucleotides, the CDR3 is TGTGCCAGTAGTATAGGTCAGAAGAACACTGAAGCTTTCTTT. The rearrangement links TRBV19 to TRBJ1-1; D is unresolved. V lost 1 base and J lost 1, with 7 bases in between. Per germline, CDR1 LNHDA and CDR2 SQIVND (reference sequence). CDR3 length: 14 residues.

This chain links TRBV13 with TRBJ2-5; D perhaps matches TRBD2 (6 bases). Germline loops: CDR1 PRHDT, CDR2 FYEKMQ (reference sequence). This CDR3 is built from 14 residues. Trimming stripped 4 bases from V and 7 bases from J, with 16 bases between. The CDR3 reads CASSSTSLTGTQYF. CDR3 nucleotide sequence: TGTGCCAGCAGCTCTACTAGCCTAACCGGGACCCAGTACTTC.

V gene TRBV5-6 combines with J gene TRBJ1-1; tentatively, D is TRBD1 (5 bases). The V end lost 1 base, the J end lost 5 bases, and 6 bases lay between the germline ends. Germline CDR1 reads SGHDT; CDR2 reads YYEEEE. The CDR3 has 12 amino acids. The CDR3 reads CASSLRGTEAFF. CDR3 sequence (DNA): TGTGCCAGCAGCTTGCGGGGGACTGAAGCTTTCTTT.

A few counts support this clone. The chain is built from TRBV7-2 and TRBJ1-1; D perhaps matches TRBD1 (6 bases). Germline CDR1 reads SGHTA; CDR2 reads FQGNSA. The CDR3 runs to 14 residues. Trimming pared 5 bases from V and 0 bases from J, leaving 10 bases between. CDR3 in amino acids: CASSGQIMNTEAFF. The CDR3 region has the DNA TGTGCCAGCAGCGGACAGATCATGAACACTGAAGCTTTCTTT.

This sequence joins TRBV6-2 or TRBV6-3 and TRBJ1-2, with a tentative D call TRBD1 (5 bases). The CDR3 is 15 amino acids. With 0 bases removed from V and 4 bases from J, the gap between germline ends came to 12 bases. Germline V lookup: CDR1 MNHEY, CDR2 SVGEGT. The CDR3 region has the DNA TGTGCCAGCAGTTACTCGGCGGACATTCCCTATGGCTACACCTTC. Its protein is CASSYSADIPYGYTF.

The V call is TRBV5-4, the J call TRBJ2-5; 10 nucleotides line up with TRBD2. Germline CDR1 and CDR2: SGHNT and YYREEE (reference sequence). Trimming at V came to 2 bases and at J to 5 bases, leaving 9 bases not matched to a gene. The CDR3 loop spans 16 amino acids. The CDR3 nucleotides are TGTGCCAGCAGCTTATCTAGCGGGGGCCTCAAGGAGACCCAGTACTTC. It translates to CASSLSSGGLKETQYF.

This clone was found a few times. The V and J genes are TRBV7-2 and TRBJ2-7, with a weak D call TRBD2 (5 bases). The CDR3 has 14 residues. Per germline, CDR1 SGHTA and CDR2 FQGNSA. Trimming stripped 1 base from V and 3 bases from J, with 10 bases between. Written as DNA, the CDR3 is TGTGCCAGCAGCTTAGTTTCGGGAAACTACGAGCAGTACGTC. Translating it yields CASSLVSGNYEQYV.

This CDR3 is CASSGQPQETQYF. CDR3 sequence (DNA): TGTGCCAGCAGCGGACAGCCACAAGAGACCCAGTACTTC. The chain employs TRBV6-5 and TRBJ2-5; perhaps TRBD1 as D (6 bases). Germline-derived CDR1 and CDR2 are MNHEY and SVGAGI. V shed 6 bases and J shed 2 bases, with 10 bases lying between them. This CDR3 has 13 residues.

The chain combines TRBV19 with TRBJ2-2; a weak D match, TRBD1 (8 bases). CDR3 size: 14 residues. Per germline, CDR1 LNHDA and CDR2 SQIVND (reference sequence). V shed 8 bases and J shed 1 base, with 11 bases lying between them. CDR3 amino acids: CASYRGGNTGELFF. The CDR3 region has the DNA TGTGCCAGTTACAGGGGGGGGAACACCGGGGAGCTGTTTTTT.

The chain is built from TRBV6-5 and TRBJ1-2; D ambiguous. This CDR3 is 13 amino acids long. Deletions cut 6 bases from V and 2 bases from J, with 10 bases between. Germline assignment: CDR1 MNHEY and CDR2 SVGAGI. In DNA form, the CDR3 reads TGTGCCAGCAGCCGCGGGGAAAACTATGGCTACACCTTC. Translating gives CASSRGENYGYTF.

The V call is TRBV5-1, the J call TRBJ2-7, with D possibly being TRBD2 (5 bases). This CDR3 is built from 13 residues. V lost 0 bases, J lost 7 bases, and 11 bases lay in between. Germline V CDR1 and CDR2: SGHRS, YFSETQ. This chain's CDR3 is CASSLAGESEQYF. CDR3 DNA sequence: TGCGCCAGCAGCTTGGCCGGGGAGTCTGAGCAGTACTTC.

Written as DNA, the CDR3 is TGCGCCAGCAGCTTGGACATATTCACAGATACGCAGTATTTT. Its protein product is CASSLDIFTDTQYF. V and J are TRBV5-1 and TRBJ2-3; no firm D call. CDR3 length: 14 amino acids. Germline-derived CDR1 and CDR2 are SGHRS and YFSETQ. Trimming removed 0 bases from V and 2 bases from J, with 7 bases in between.

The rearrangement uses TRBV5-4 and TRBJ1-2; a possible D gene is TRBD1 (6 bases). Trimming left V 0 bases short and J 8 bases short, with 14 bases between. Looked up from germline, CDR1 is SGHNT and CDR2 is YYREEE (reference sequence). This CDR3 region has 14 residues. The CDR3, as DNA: TGTGCCAGCAGCTTGGCCAGGGGAAGGGAGGGCTACACCTTC. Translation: CASSLARGREGYTF.

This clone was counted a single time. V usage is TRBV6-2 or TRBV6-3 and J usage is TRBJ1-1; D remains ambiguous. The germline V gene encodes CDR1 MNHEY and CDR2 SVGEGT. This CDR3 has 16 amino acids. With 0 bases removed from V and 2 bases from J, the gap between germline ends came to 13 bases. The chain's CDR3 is CASSYSIVRGNTEAFF. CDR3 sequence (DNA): TGTGCCAGCAGTTACTCGATCGTCCGGGGTAACACTGAAGCTTTCTTT.

This chain's CDR3 is CASSVRLGASYEQYF. CDR3 DNA sequence: TGTGCCAGCAGCGTCCGGTTAGGGGCGTCCTACGAGCAGTACTTC. The rearrangement links TRBV7-8 to TRBJ2-7; perhaps TRBD1 as D (5 bases). The V end lost 5 bases, the J end lost 1 base, and 15 bases lay between the germline ends. This CDR3 is 15 amino acids long. The germline CDR1 and CDR2 sequences are SGHVS and FQNEAQ.

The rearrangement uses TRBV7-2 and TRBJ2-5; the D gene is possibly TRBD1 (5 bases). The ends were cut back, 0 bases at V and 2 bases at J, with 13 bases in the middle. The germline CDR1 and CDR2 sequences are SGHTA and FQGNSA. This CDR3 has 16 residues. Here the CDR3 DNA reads TGTGCCAGCAGCTTAGCCGCCGTTTCAGGGCAAGAGACCCAGTACTTC. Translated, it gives CASSLAAVSGQETQYF.

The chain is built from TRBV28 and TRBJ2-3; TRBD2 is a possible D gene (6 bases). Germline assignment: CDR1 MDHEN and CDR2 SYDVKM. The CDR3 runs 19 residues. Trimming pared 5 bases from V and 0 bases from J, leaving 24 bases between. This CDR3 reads CASSPPGGVAEGSTDTQYF. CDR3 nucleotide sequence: TGTGCCAGCAGTCCCCCCGGTGGGGTAGCGGAGGGAAGCACAGATACGCAGTATTTT.